In this sample, the clone carrying this T cell receptor (beta chain) turned up a few times. Its antigen is not identified. V was pared by 2 bases and J by 6 bases, with 6 bases of the junction left unmatched. There are 15 residues in the CDR3. Germline V CDR1 and CDR2: MNHEY, SVGAGI. The data were obtained in a study of lymphopenia after photon versus proton radiotherapy. The study, taken as a whole, reports: After the lymphocyte nadir, photon-treated repertoires showed oligoclonal expansion, especially of CD8+ Temra cells. Larger post-nadir TCR diversity loss correlated inversely with survival in deceased patients.

TCRdb's table, derived via immunoSEQ multiplex PCR, lists solely in-frame clones and lacks some. The sample lists tens of thousands of clones; 75% to 90% were seen once. Here the sequenced sample was peripheral blood, taken from a patient treated with photon-based radiotherapy. The chain is built from TRBV6-5 and TRBJ2-7; TRBD2 aligns across 11 bases. This clonotype was sampled from a man aged 40-49 years with gastric cancer. Written as DNA, the CDR3 is TGTGCCAGCAGTTACGACCCTAGCGGGGGGTTCGAGCAGTACTTC. The encoded protein is CASSYDPSGGFEQYF.